Presented here are 13 T cell receptor beta chains from one specimen sequenced in a study of cytomegalovirus exposure and HLA in healthy donors (dated by TCRdb to about 2017). Libraries came from the immunoSEQ multiplex PCR assay. TCRdb limited this immuneACCESS table to in-frame rearrangements with V and J called. A share of clones is missing; checked studies link under half to unresolved V genes, and the rest is unexplained. Across this sample there are some 84,000 clones, with roughly 93% seen only once. Jointly, the top ten make up approximately 2% of the sample. Material: PBMCs. Receptors were obtained from a man younger than 45 in good health and CMV-seronegative.

This chain joins TRBV4-1 and TRBJ2-1; TRBD2 agrees at 10 bases. The CDR3 consists of 14 residues. Germline V lookup: CDR1 MGHRA, CDR2 YSYEKL. V lost 6 bases, J lost 8 bases, and 7 bases stayed unmatched. The CDR3, as DNA: TGCGCCAGCAGTCTCCTAGCGGGAGTCGATGAGCAGTTCTTC. Its translation: CASSLLAGVDEQFF.

The chain has TRBV4-2 and TRBJ2-7; D ambiguous. This CDR3 spans 13 amino acids. CDR1 and CDR2 from the germline V gene are LGHNA and YNFKEQ. Trimming took off 2 bases at V and 7 bases at J, with 12 bases between the two ends. The CDR3 sequence: CASSQISLREQYF. In DNA form, the CDR3 reads TGTGCCAGCAGCCAAATCTCGCTACGGGAGCAGTACTTC.

This chain links TRBV5-1 with TRBJ2-2; D is unresolved. The CDR3 length is 12 residues. Germline CDR1 SGHRS, CDR2 YFSETQ. V was clipped by 4 bases and J by 6 bases, with 7 bases between them. This CDR3 is CASSLFAGELFF. CDR3 bases: TGCGCCAGCAGCCTTTTTGCCGGGGAGCTGTTTTTT.

The chain links TRBV4-1 to TRBJ2-1; D is uncertain. Germline V gene data show CDR1 as MGHRA and CDR2 as YSYEKL. The CDR3 extends over 13 amino acids. V shed 5 bases and J shed 5 bases, with 10 bases lying between them. As DNA, the CDR3 is TGCGCCAGCAGCTTTCAAACGGACAATGAGCAGTTCTTC. Its translation: CASSFQTDNEQFF.

This chain links TRBV28 with TRBJ1-6, with 7 bases that match TRBD1. The CDR3 contains 17 residues. Germline V gene data show CDR1 as MDHEN and CDR2 as SYDVKM. With 4 bases clipped from V and 3 bases from J, the junction kept 9 bases outside the gene matches. The DNA for the CDR3 is TGTGCCAGCAGTTCCGACAGGGTCCCTTTCTATAATTCACCCCTCCACTTT. As protein: CASSSDRVPFYNSPLHF.

This clone showed up just once. The chain has TRBV19 and TRBJ1-2; D is unclear. Trimming pared 4 bases from V and 6 bases from J, leaving 18 bases between. Germline values: CDR1 LNHDA, CDR2 SQIVND (reference sequence). The CDR3 runs 15 residues. CDR3 in DNA: TGTGCCAGTAGTACCCGGGGAGGCGATAGAAATGGCTACACCTTC. Amino acids: CASSTRGGDRNGYTF.

This clone was seen once. The J gene is TRBJ2-1, the V gene TRBV6-4, with 9 nucleotides matching TRBD1. Per the germline V gene, CDR1 is MRHNA and CDR2 is SNTAGT. V was clipped by 8 bases and J by 3 bases; unmatched bases: 8. The CDR3 runs 15 residues. The CDR3 reads CASSGMDRGYNEQFF. CDR3 DNA sequence: TGTGCCAGCTCGGGGATGGACAGGGGCTACAATGAGCAGTTCTTC.

The V call is TRBV18, the J call TRBJ1-5; D gene unclear. Germline assignment: CDR1 KGHSH and CDR2 LQKENI. V was clipped by 4 bases and J by 5 bases, with 9 bases between them. The CDR3 runs to 13 residues. CDR3 residues: CASSLRADQPQHF. Here the CDR3 DNA reads TGTGCCAGCTCACTGAGGGCCGATCAGCCCCAGCATTTT. The whole variable domain, filled in from reference TRBV18 and TRBJ1-5, reads NAGVMQNPRHLVRRRGQEARLRCSPMKGHSHVYWYRQLPEEGLKFMVYLQKENIIDESGMPKERFSAEFPKEGPSILRIQQVVRGDSAAYFCASSLRADQPQHFGDGTRLSIL.

The chain joins TRBV10-2 to TRBJ2-1; D is perhaps TRBD1 (6 bases). CDR1 and CDR2 (germline): WSHSY, SAAADI. This CDR3 contains 16 residues. Trimming took 3 bases from V and 8 from J, leaving 20 bases between them. The CDR3 nucleotides are TGCGCCAGCAGTGAAGTGGGGGAAGCAAGGGGGTATGAGCAGTTCTTC. Its translation is CASSEVGEARGYEQFF.

The chain recombines TRBV19 with TRBJ1-3; D gene ambiguous. CDR3 size: 16 residues. V lost 3 bases, J lost 2 bases, and 14 bases lay in between. Per the germline V gene, CDR1 is LNHDA and CDR2 is SQIVND (reference sequence). CDR3 amino acids: CASSITGRQAGNTIYF. The CDR3 DNA reads as TGTGCCAGTAGTATTACCGGTCGACAAGCTGGAAACACCATATATTTT.

The chain is built from TRBV7-9 and TRBJ2-1; 8 nucleotides agree with TRBD2. The CDR3 is made up of 16 amino acids. Losses at the gene ends were 6 bases for V and 4 bases for J; bases not matched to a gene: 11. Looked up from germline, CDR1 is SEHNR and CDR2 is FQNEAQ (reference sequence). CDR3 sequence: CASRTYGLAEYNEQFF. CDR3 bases: TGTGCCAGCAGGACCTACGGACTAGCAGAATACAATGAGCAGTTCTTC.

This clone was observed a single time. The chain combines TRBV4-2 with TRBJ2-5; weak D call: TRBD1 (6 bases). The CDR3 runs 15 residues. V was trimmed by 0 bases and J by 3 bases, leaving 11 bases between them. From germline, CDR1 is LGHNA and CDR2 YNFKEQ. CDR3 bases: TGTGCCAGCAGCCAAGATTCTAGGACAGAAGAGACCCAGTACTTC. Translated: CASSQDSRTEETQYF.

The rearrangement joins TRBV6-4 to TRBJ2-1; 11 bases line up with TRBD2. This CDR3 region has 16 residues. Germline assignment: CDR1 MRHNA and CDR2 SNTAGT. Trimming removed 0 bases from V and 5 bases from J; junction bases left unmatched: 3. The CDR3 spells CASSDSGTSGHNEQFF. In DNA form, the CDR3 reads TGTGCCAGCAGTGACTCAGGGACTAGCGGCCACAATGAGCAGTTCTTC.